The 10 T cell receptor beta chains listed next were all sequenced from one sample in a study of beta chain features in type 1 diabetes. General observations from the study: Shorter TCRB CDR3s, moderately but significantly so, marked every one of the four CD4+ subsets in Type 1 diabetes patients.

These receptors' targets are unknown. The sequenced template was cDNA made from the entire isolated RNA. Sequencing was performed with immunoSEQ multiplex PCR; in TCRdb, only in-frame clones are kept and a portion is missing. The table has about 370,000 clones, 8.5% to 10% seen once. Sequencing was done on a sample of central memory CD4+ T cells from blood. Receptors originate from a young man with type 1 diabetes.

The gene calls are TRBV27 and TRBJ2-4, with D unclear. The V and J ends lost 7 bases and 5 bases respectively, with 21 bases between them. The CDR3 is 16 residues long. Germline lookup yields CDR1 MNHEY and CDR2 SMNVEV (reference sequence). The CDR3 here is CASKPQYTGPQNIQYF. The CDR3 coding sequence is TGTGCCAGCAAACCACAATATACCGGGCCACAAAACATTCAGTACTTC.

V and J are TRBV7-7 and TRBJ2-5, with 8 bases matching TRBD2. From germline, CDR1 is SSHAT and CDR2 FNYEAQ (reference sequence). The CDR3 has 17 amino acids. The trim removed 0 bases at V and 3 bases at J, leaving 9 bases unmatched. CDR3 loop: CASSLAQAGRGEETQYF. The CDR3 region has the DNA TGTGCCAGCAGCTTAGCCCAGGCCGGGAGGGGGGAAGAGACCCAGTACTTC.

This clone was counted a few times. The V and J genes are TRBV27 and TRBJ1-4; D unresolved. V lost 7 bases and J 0 bases, leaving 9 bases between the germline ends. CDR3 length: 14 residues. Germline lookup yields CDR1 MNHEY and CDR2 SMNVEV (reference sequence). The CDR3 reads CASKGSATNEKLFF. The DNA of the CDR3 is TGTGCCAGCAAGGGCAGTGCAACTAATGAAAAACTGTTTTTT.

The chain links TRBV9 to TRBJ2-5; no definite D call. Germline V gene lookup returns CDR1 SGDLS and CDR2 YYNGEE. This CDR3 comprises 13 residues. The germline V and J ends were trimmed by 2 bases and 3 bases, with 8 bases remaining between them. The DNA for the CDR3 is TGTGCCAGCAGCGTTAGAACAGAAGAGACCCAGTACTTC. Its protein product is CASSVRTEETQYF.

This clone has just a few counts. The CDR3 DNA follows: TGTGCCAGCAGGCACGAGGTCTACACCTTC. Its protein product is CASRHEVYTF. The rearrangement joins TRBV6-6 to TRBJ1-2; no clear D gene. CDR3 length equals 10 residues. Trimming removed 6 bases at V and 10 bases at J, with 9 bases between. Germline V gives CDR1 MNHNY, CDR2 SVGAGI (reference sequence).

This clone was observed many times. J is TRBJ2-1 and V is TRBV7-3, with a possible D match to TRBD2 (6 bases). The germline V gene encodes CDR1 SGHTA and CDR2 FQGTGA. This CDR3 has 15 amino acids. V shed 6 bases and J shed 6 bases, with 18 bases lying between them. Here the CDR3 DNA reads TGTGCCAGCAGAGCGCCGGGACTCGGCGCCAATGAGCAGTTCTTC. Amino acid sequence: CASRAPGLGANEQFF.

This chain links TRBV19 with TRBJ2-7; 9 bases align to TRBD1. In germline, CDR1 is LNHDA, CDR2 SQIVND (reference sequence). This CDR3 contains 13 residues. The V segment lost 6 bases and the J segment 3 bases; nucleotides outside the gene matches: 3. CDR3 bases: TGTGCCAGTAGGGCGACAGGGGGCTACGAGCAGTACTTC. Translation gives CASRATGGYEQYF.

The sample holds a few counts of this clone. The CDR3 protein is CASSTGQETQYF. The DNA for the CDR3 is TGTGCCAGTTCCACAGGCCAAGAGACCCAGTACTTC. The chain is built from TRBV19 and TRBJ2-5, with D perhaps matching TRBD1 (5 bases). The V gene lost 8 bases and the J gene lost 1 base, with 8 bases spanning the gap. The germline CDR1 and CDR2 sequences are LNHDA and SQIVND (reference sequence). CDR3 length: 12 residues. Drawing the rest from reference TRBV19 and TRBJ2-5, the complete variable domain is DGGITQSPKYLFRKEGQNVTLSCEQNLNHDAMYWYRQDPGQGLRLIYYSQIVNDFQKGDIAEGYSVSREKKESFPLTVTSAQKNPTAFYLCASSTGQETQYFGPGTRLLVL.

In this sample, this clone turned up once. This sequence joins TRBV28 and TRBJ2-3, with TRBD1 as a possible D gene (6 bases). This CDR3 spans 16 amino acids. The V gene lost 6 bases and the J gene lost 0 bases, with 16 bases spanning the gap. The germline gives CDR1 MDHEN, CDR2 SYDVKM. The CDR3 DNA is TGTGCCAGCAGCCCAACAGGGTCAACTAGCACAGATACGCAGTATTTT. Translating gives CASSPTGSTSTDTQYF.

V gene TRBV30 combines with J gene TRBJ2-7; 7 bases map to TRBD1. J was trimmed by 9 bases and V by 5 bases; bases with no gene match: 7. CDR3 length: 11 amino acids. Germline V lookup: CDR1 GTSNPN, CDR2 SVGIG (reference sequence). This chain's CDR3 is CAWGSGGGQYF. CDR3 DNA sequence: TGTGCCTGGGGGTCAGGGGGTGGGCAGTACTTC. Combining the CDR3 with reference TRBV30 and TRBJ2-7 gives the whole variable domain SQTIHQWPATLVQPVGSPLSLECTVEGTSNPNLYWYRQAAGRGLQLLFYSVGIGQISSEVPQNLSASRPQDRQFILSSKKLLLSDSGFYLCAWGSGGGQYFGPGTRLTVT.